Listed below are T cell receptor beta chains from one sample, sequenced in a study of kidney transplant recipient with SARS-CoV-2 infection. TCRdb redid the calling of the reads with MiXCR, one entry per CDR3 protein. The sample consists of 200,000 to 300,000 distinct CDR3 sequences, more than 25% of them appearing once. This material consisted of a blood sample, taken at baseline and on day 111 from a kidney transplant recipient. These receptors all come from a male patient aged 25 to 39 who had COVID-19 and was a kidney transplant recipient. The graft donor may have given rise to some T cells. Each CDR3 is given with its conserved first and last residue. D genes are given only for firm matches. Some rows have no size entry. The others give once, few or many, or a class for an expanded clone.

d_gene	v_gene	j_gene	abundance	CDR3aa	CDR3nt
-	TRBV6-2/TRBV6-3	TRBJ2-3	-	CASNLYGGGTDTQYF	TGTGCCAGCAACTTGTACGGGGGAGGCACAGATACGCAGTATTTT
-	TRBV20-1	TRBJ1-2	many	CSANLWLFRKTYGYTF	TGCAGTGCTAATTTATGGCTGTTTCGAAAGACCTATGGCTACACCTTC
-	TRBV11-1	TRBJ1-2	many	CASSRTLKAGKTYGYTF	TGTGCCAGCAGCAGGACTCTTAAGGCTGGAAAGACCTATGGCTACACCTTC
-	TRBV7-1	TRBJ1-2	many	CASSIGIHEGKTYGYTF	TGTGCCAGCAGCATCGGGATTCACGAGGGAAAGACCTATGGCTACACCTTC
-	TRBV6-5	TRBJ1-2	many	CASSCCLECRKTYGYTF	TGTGCCAGCAGTTGCTGCCTGGAATGTAGAAAGACCTATGGCTACACCTTC
-	TRBV7-6	TRBJ1-3	many	CASSPPGSGNTIYF	TGTGCCAGCAGCCCGCCGGGCTCTGGAAACACCATATATTTT
-	TRBV10-1	TRBJ1-2	many	CASSTSGRSRKTYGYTF	TGCGCCAGCAGTACGTCTGGAAGATCGCGAAAGACCTATGGCTACACCTTC
-	TRBV5-1	TRBJ1-3	many	CASSKGQNGNTIYF	TGCGCCAGCAGTAAAGGGCAGAATGGAAACACCATATATTTT
-	TRBV24-1	TRBJ1-5	many	CATSDLLHRQIYSNQPQHF	TGTGCCACCAGTGATTTATTACACCGGCAGATATATAGCAATCAGCCCCAGCATTTT
-	TRBV6-5	TRBJ1-2	many	CASSSGRNYGYTF	TGTGCCAGCAGTTCGGGCCGTAACTATGGCTACACCTTC
-	TRBV5-1	TRBJ2-4	many	CASSLRGGGAKNIQYF	TGCGCCAGCAGCTTGAGGGGCGGTGGGGCTAAAAACATTCAGTACTTC
TRBD2	TRBV2	TRBJ2-4	-	CASSDSSGGLAKNIQYF	TGTGCCAGCAGTGATTCTAGCGGGGGGTTAGCCAAAAACATTCAGTACTTC
-	TRBV20-1	TRBJ1-2	many	CSARVWFGANYGYTF	TGCAGTGCTAGAGTATGGTTCGGGGCTAACTATGGCTACACCTTC
TRBD1	TRBV4-1	TRBJ1-4	many	CASSQVRDRAPNEKLFF	TGCGCCAGCAGCCAAGTCCGGGACAGGGCCCCAAATGAAAAACTGTTTTTT
-	TRBV5-4	TRBJ1-6	many	CASSPQGGGVSSPLHF	TGTGCCAGCAGCCCCCAGGGTGGTGGGGTATCGTCACCCCTCCACTTT
TRBD1	TRBV20-1	TRBJ2-5	-	CSATRQGETQYF	TGCAGTGCGACTAGACAGGGGGAGACCCAGTACTTC
TRBD1	TRBV6-1	TRBJ1-5	many	CASSEGQGEHQPQHF	TGTGCCAGCAGTGAAGGACAGGGTGAACATCAGCCCCAGCATTTT
-	TRBV7-4	TRBJ1-2	-	CADSQHSSARKTYGYTF	TGTGCCGACAGCCAGCATAGTTCAGCTCGAAAGACCTATGGCTACACCTTC
-	TRBV5-3	TRBJ1-2	-	CARNLRVVRKTYGYTF	TGTGCCAGAAATCTTAGAGTGGTGAGAAAGACCTATGGCTACACCTTC
TRBD2	TRBV18	TRBJ2-2	many	CASSPMAGGTGELFF	TGTGCCAGCTCACCGATGGCGGGAGGGACCGGGGAGCTGTTTTTT
-	TRBV6-5	TRBJ1-2	-	CASSMRASMRKTYGYTF	TGTGCCAGCAGTATGCGGGCCTCTATGCGAAAGACCTATGGCTACACCTTC
-	TRBV12-3/TRBV12-4	TRBJ1-2	-	CACSVVYSFRKAYGYTF	TGTGCCTGCAGTGTAGTCTACAGCTTCCGAAAGGCCTATGGCTACACCTTC
TRBD1	TRBV7-8	TRBJ1-6	-	CASSLGQGAIGSPLHF	TGTGCCAGCAGCTTGGGACAGGGGGCAATAGGTTCACCCCTCCACTTT
-	TRBV20-1	TRBJ2-7	many	CSASRSYSYEQYF	TGCAGTGCTAGCCGCAGCTACTCCTACGAGCAGTACTTC
-	TRBV13	TRBJ1-1	many	CASSAQGGNTEAFF	TGTGCCAGCAGCGCTCAGGGCGGGAACACTGAAGCTTTCTTT
-	TRBV5-5	TRBJ1-2	-	CASISAASRKTYGYTF	TGTGCCAGCATCTCAGCTGCCTCGCGAAAGACCTATGGCTACACCTTC
-	TRBV5-1	TRBJ2-7	once	CASSTDSRVLASSSYEQYF	TGCGCCAGCAGCACCGACAGCCGCGTTCTAGCGTCGAGCTCCTACGAGCAGTACTTC
-	TRBV20-1	TRBJ1-2	few	CSAWSMLFRKTYGYTF	TGCAGTGCTTGGTCTATGCTGTTTCGAAAGACCTATGGCTACACCTTC
-	TRBV4-3	TRBJ1-2	many	CASSKSSGRRKTYGYTF	TGCGCCAGCAGCAAAAGTTCAGGACGTCGAAAGACCTATGGCTACACCTTC
-	TRBV30	TRBJ2-3	-	CAWRSSGSTDTQYF	TGTGCCTGGAGAAGTAGCGGTTCCACAGATACGCAGTATTTT
-	TRBV2	TRBJ1-5	many	CASNESNQPQHF	TGTGCCAGCAACGAGAGCAATCAGCCCCAGCATTTT
-	TRBV2	TRBJ2-7	many	CASTAALNEQYF	TGTGCCAGCACGGCGGCCCTTAATGAGCAGTACTTC
-	TRBV9	TRBJ2-5	many	CASSVAPSLRQGTQYF	TGTGCCAGCAGCGTAGCCCCTTCCCTCAGGCAAGGGACCCAGTACTTC
-	TRBV5-8	TRBJ1-2	many	CASSRDHPRKTYGYTF	TGTGCCAGCAGCAGGGATCATCCACGAAAGACCTATGGCTACACCTTC
TRBD1	TRBV27	TRBJ1-5	many	CASSPNGQGPNQPQHF	TGTGCCAGCAGTCCTAACGGACAGGGACCTAATCAGCCCCAGCATTTT
-	TRBV8-2	TRBJ1-2	many	CGSIVFDSRKTYGYTF	TGTGGCAGTATAGTGTTTGATAGCCGAAAGACCTATGGCTACACCTTC
-	TRBV19	TRBJ1-2	many	CASSHRATNRKTYGYTF	TGTGCCAGTAGTCACCGGGCGACAAATCGAAAGACCTATGGCTACACCTTC
TRBD1	TRBV9	TRBJ2-1	-	CASSGGQVLSNEQFF	TGTGCCAGCAGCGGAGGACAGGTTTTGTCTAATGAGCAGTTCTTC
-	TRBV10-1	TRBJ2-2	many	CASSGGSLETGELFF	TGCGCCAGCAGTGGAGGGAGCCTGGAGACCGGGGAGCTGTTTTTT
-	TRBV7-8	TRBJ1-2	many	CASSPSRFTRKTYGYTF	TGTGCCAGCAGCCCAAGCAGGTTTACCCGAAAGACCTATGGCTACACCTTC
TRBD1	TRBV12-3/TRBV12-4	TRBJ1-5	many	CASSFRGGFQPQHF	TGTGCCAGCAGTTTCCGAGGGGGCTTCCAGCCCCAGCATTTT
-	TRBV12-5	TRBJ1-2	many	CASGGRFLQGKTYGYTF	TGTGCTAGTGGTGGGCGGTTTTTGCAGGGAAAGACCTATGGCTACACCTTC
-	TRBV12-2	TRBJ1-2	many	CASRMFKTPRKTYGYTF	TGTGCAAGTCGCATGTTTAAGACTCCACGAAAGACCTATGGCTACACCTTC
-	TRBV8-2	TRBJ1-2	many	CGSSFVDSRKTYGYTF	TGTGGCAGTAGTTTTGTTGATAGCCGAAAGACCTATGGCTACACCTTC
-	TRBV19	TRBJ1-5	many	CASRIVPQPQHF	TGTGCCAGTAGGATAGTCCCTCAGCCCCAGCATTTT
-	TRBV20-1	TRBJ1-2	-	CSAGKRLFRRTYGYTF	TGCAGTGCTGGGAAAAGGCTGTTTCGAAGGACCTATGGCTACACCTTC
-	TRBV6-9	TRBJ1-2	many	CASSWFQPYGKTYGYTF	TGTGCCAGCAGTTGGTTTCAGCCTTACGGAAAGACCTATGGCTACACCTTC
-	TRBV21-1	TRBJ2-1	-	CARTTGDLPCEQFF	TGTGCCAGAACGACAGGGGACCTTCCATGCGAGCAGTTCTTC
TRBD2	TRBV20-1	TRBJ2-1	-	CSAREWERELFF	TGCAGTGCTAGAGAGTGGGAGCGGGAGCTGTTCTTC